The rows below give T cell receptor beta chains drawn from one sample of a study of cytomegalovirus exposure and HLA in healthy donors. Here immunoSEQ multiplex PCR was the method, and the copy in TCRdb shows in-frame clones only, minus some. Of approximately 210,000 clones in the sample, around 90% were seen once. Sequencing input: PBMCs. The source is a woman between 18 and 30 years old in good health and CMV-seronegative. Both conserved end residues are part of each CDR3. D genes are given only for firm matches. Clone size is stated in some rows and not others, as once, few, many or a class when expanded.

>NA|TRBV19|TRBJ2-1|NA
CASSIAAGPSYNEQFF
TGTGCCAGTAGTATAGCGGCGGGCCCTTCGTACAATGAGCAGTTCTTC
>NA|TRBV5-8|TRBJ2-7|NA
CASSLRGSGEQYF
TGTGCCAGCAGCCTTAGGGGTTCCGGCGAGCAGTACTTC
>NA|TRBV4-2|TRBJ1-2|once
CASSQEQSYGYTF
TGTGCCAGCAGCCAAGAACAGAGTTATGGCTACACCTTC
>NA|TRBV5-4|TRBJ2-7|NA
CASSLGDNYEQYF
TGTGCCAGCAGCTTAGGGGACAACTACGAGCAGTACTTC
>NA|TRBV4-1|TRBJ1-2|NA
CASSKSEGVGYTF
TGCGCCAGCAGTAAAAGCGAAGGGGTGGGCTACACCTTC
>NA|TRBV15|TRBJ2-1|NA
CAVQGVPYNEQFF
TGTGCCGTACAGGGTGTTCCCTACAATGAGCAGTTCTTC
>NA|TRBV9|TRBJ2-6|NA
CASSAFRRDSGANVLTF
TGTGCCAGCAGCGCTTTCCGGAGAGACTCTGGGGCCAACGTCCTGACTTTC
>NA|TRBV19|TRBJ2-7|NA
CASSIGGTGHEQYF
TGTGCCAGTAGTATTGGCGGGACGGGACACGAGCAGTACTTC
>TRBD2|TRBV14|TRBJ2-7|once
CASRASGSSYEQYF
TGTGCCAGCAGAGCTAGCGGGAGCTCCTACGAGCAGTACTTC
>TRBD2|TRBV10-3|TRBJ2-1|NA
CAIRETSGRYEQFF
TGTGCCATCAGAGAGACTAGCGGGAGATATGAGCAGTTCTTC
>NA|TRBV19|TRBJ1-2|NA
CASSRAANYGYTF
TGTGCCAGTAGCAGGGCCGCTAACTATGGCTACACCTTC
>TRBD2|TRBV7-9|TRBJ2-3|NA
CASSLVPGLGTDTQYF
TGTGCCAGCAGCTTAGTCCCGGGACTAGGAACAGATACGCAGTATTTT
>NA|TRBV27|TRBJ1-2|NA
CASSPQMVHHNYGYTF
TGTGCCAGCAGTCCCCAAATGGTACACCATAACTATGGCTACACCTTC
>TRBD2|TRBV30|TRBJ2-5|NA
CAWTGTSGRRETQYF
TGTGCCTGGACTGGGACTAGCGGGAGGAGGGAGACCCAGTACTTC
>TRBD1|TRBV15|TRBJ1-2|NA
CATSRGQGAVGYTF
TGTGCCACCAGCAGGGGACAGGGGGCGGTTGGCTACACCTTC
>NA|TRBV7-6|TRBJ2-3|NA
CASSLGGPTDTQYF
TGTGCCAGCAGCTTAGGGGGGCCCACAGATACGCAGTATTTT
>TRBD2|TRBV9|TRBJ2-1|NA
CASSVAGGSYNEQFF
TGTGCCAGCAGCGTAGCGGGAGGCTCCTACAATGAGCAGTTCTTC
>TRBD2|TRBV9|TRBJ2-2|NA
CASSAPRLADTGELFF
TGTGCCAGCAGCGCCCCTCGACTAGCGGACACCGGGGAGCTGTTTTTT
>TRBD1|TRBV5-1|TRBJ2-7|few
CASSLRDSHTEQYF
TGCGCCAGCAGCTTGAGGGACAGCCACACAGAGCAGTACTTC
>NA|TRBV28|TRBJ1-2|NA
CASSRANYGYTF
TGTGCCAGCAGCCGAGCTAACTATGGCTACACCTTC
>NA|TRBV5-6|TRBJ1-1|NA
CASSHGAGAQAFF
TGTGCCAGCAGCCACGGGGCGGGGGCTCAAGCTTTCTTT
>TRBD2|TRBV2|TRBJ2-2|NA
CASRRGLAGGNTNTGELFF
TGTGCCAGCAGGCGGGGACTAGCGGGAGGGAATACGAACACCGGGGAGCTGTTTTTT
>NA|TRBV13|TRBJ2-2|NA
CASSPRGYSGELFF
TGTGCCAGCAGCCCGAGAGGATACTCCGGGGAGCTGTTTTTT
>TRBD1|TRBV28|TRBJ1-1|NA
CASSLRTGMSEAFF
TGTGCCAGCAGTCTCAGGACAGGGATGTCTGAAGCTTTCTTT
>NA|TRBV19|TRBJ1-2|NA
CASSIGRSGYTF
TGTGCCAGTAGTATAGGAAGGAGCGGCTACACCTTC
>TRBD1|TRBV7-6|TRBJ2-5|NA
CASSRTGQETQYF
TGTGCCAGCAGCCGGACAGGGCAAGAGACCCAGTACTTC
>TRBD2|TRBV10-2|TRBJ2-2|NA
CASSELAGASGELFF
TGCGCCAGCAGTGAGCTAGCGGGAGCCTCCGGGGAGCTGTTTTTT
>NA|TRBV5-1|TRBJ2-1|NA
CASSLNIPSSYNEQFF
TGCGCCAGCAGCTTGAATATTCCGAGCTCCTACAATGAGCAGTTCTTC
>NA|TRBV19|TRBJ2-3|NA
CASSPGTPSSDTQYF
TGTGCCAGTAGTCCCGGGACTCCATCTTCAGATACGCAGTATTTT
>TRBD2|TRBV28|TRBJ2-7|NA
CASRGTSGISYEQYF
TGTGCCAGCCGGGGCACTAGCGGCATTTCCTACGAGCAGTACTTC
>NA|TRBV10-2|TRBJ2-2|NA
CASSDPGTNTGELFF
TGCGCCAGCAGTGACCCAGGGACGAACACCGGGGAGCTGTTTTTT
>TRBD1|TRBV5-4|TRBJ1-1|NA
CASSFDRTGGANTEAFF
TGTGCCAGCAGCTTCGATAGAACAGGGGGTGCGAACACTGAAGCTTTCTTT
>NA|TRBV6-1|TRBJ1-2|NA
CASSETLTASTYGYTF
TGTGCCAGCAGTGAAACTCTTACAGCCTCAACCTATGGCTACACCTTC
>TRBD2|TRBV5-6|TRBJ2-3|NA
CASSSLTSGSTDTQYF
TGTGCCAGCAGCTCACTCACTAGCGGGAGCACAGATACGCAGTATTTT
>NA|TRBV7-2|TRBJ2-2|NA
CATPPSPLRGELFF
TGTGCCACCCCCCCATCCCCCCTACGAGGGGAGCTGTTTTTT
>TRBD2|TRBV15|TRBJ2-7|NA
CATSRDRLASLEQYF
TGTGCCACCAGCAGAGATCGACTAGCTTCCTTAGAGCAGTACTTC
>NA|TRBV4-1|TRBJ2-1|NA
CASNHAASDYNEQFF
TGCGCCAGCAATCATGCGGCTAGCGACTACAATGAGCAGTTCTTC